A single sample is the source of the 27 T cell receptor beta chains below, sequenced in a study of T cell changes during pregnancy in multiple sclerosis. Generated by immunoSEQ multiplex PCR, the TCRdb table keeps only in-frame clones and is missing some. The table shows 55,000 to 70,000 clones, with 80% to 90% occurring only once. This specimen was peripheral blood, taken in the first trimester of pregnancy. Source of these receptors: a female donor with multiple sclerosis, enrolled in a pregnancy study.

This chain joins TRBV4-2 and TRBJ2-2; TRBD2 might be the D (6 bases). CDR1 is LGHNA, CDR2 YNFKEQ, per germline. V dropped 0 bases and J dropped 2 bases, with 13 bases sitting between them. The CDR3 sequence is 17 residues long. CDR3 residues: CASSQDWGSGNTGELFF. In DNA form, the CDR3 reads TGTGCCAGCAGCCAAGATTGGGGTAGCGGAAACACCGGGGAGCTGTTTTTT.

The chain carries TRBV10-3 and TRBJ2-1; the D gene is possibly TRBD1 (5 bases). The germline V and J ends were trimmed by 4 bases and 5 bases, with 9 bases remaining between them. The CDR3 is made up of 13 amino acids. Germline loops: CDR1 ENHRY, CDR2 SYGVKD. Here the CDR3 reads CAISAGRDNEQFF. As DNA, the CDR3 is TGTGCCATCAGTGCGGGCAGGGACAATGAGCAGTTCTTC.

This chain connects TRBV6-6 to TRBJ1-2; 8 nucleotides agree with TRBD1. J was trimmed by 4 bases and V by 5 bases; bases with no gene match: 12. CDR3 length: 16 residues. Germline V lookup: CDR1 MNHNY, CDR2 SVGAGI (reference sequence). The CDR3 nucleotides read TGTGCCAGCAGTCCCGATGGGCAGGGGGCAAGCTATGGCTACACCTTC. Translating it yields CASSPDGQGASYGYTF.

The chain joins TRBV19 to TRBJ1-1; TRBD1 matches at 9 bases. J was trimmed by 1 base and V by 8 bases; bases with no gene match: 5. The CDR3 totals 14 residues. CDR1 and CDR2 (germline): LNHDA, SQIVND (reference sequence). The CDR3 bases are TGTGCCAGTGGGATGACAGGGGGGAACACTGAAGCTTTCTTT. Residues: CASGMTGGNTEAFF.

This chain links TRBV5-4 with TRBJ1-1; D call uncertain. CDR1 is SGHNT and CDR2 is YYREEE in the germline V gene (reference sequence). V lost 1 base and J lost 10, with 20 bases in between. The CDR3 contains 15 residues. The CDR3 DNA follows: TGTGCCAGCAGCTTGTTCCTCAACGGTCCGGTTCGAGCTTTCTTT. This translates into CASSLFLNGPVRAFF.

This clone was seen more than once but under ten times. This chain's CDR3 is CASSLTNARQLNTGELFF. In DNA, the CDR3 is TGTGCCAGCAGCTTAACTAACGCTAGACAGCTTAACACCGGGGAGCTGTTTTTT. This sequence joins TRBV7-3 and TRBJ2-2; tentatively, D is TRBD1 (5 bases). CDR1 SGHTA and CDR2 FQGTGA come from the germline V gene. There are 18 residues in the CDR3. Trimming took 0 bases from V and 2 from J, leaving 16 bases between them.

This clone was counted once. The rearrangement joins TRBV9 to TRBJ1-1; 7 nucleotides line up with TRBD1. The CDR3 has 12 residues. Germline CDR1 SGDLS, CDR2 YYNGEE. The junction had 0 bases not matched to a gene; V was cut back by 4 bases and J by 3 bases. CDR3 loop: CASSQGDTEAFF. The CDR3 DNA reads TGTGCCAGCAGCCAGGGGGACACTGAAGCTTTCTTT.

This chain links TRBV5-6 with TRBJ1-4, with TRBD1 matching 10 bases. Trimming took 0 bases from V and 8 from J; bases not matched to a gene: 7. Germline lookup yields CDR1 SGHDT and CDR2 YYEEEE. This CDR3 spans 16 amino acids. The CDR3 spells CASSLERTGGEEKLFF. As DNA, the CDR3 is TGTGCCAGCAGCTTGGAAAGGACAGGGGGAGAAGAAAAACTGTTTTTT.

The chain joins TRBV4-2 to TRBJ1-1, with D tentatively TRBD1 (6 bases). Per germline, CDR1 LGHNA and CDR2 YNFKEQ. V was pared by 4 bases and J by 6 bases, with 12 bases between. CDR3 length: 13 residues. CDR3 loop: CASSLGGEPEAFF. The DNA for the CDR3 is TGTGCCAGCAGCCTAGGGGGGGAGCCTGAAGCTTTCTTT.

J is TRBJ2-5 and V is TRBV13; 7 bases agree with TRBD2. The CDR3 is made up of 15 amino acids. J lost 3 bases, V lost 5 bases, and 9 bases had no gene match. CDR1 and CDR2 from the germline V gene are PRHDT and FYEKMQ (reference sequence). In DNA form, the CDR3 reads TGTGCCAGCAGCCTGCGGTCCAGCGGGGAAGAGACCCAGTACTTC. Amino acid sequence: CASSLRSSGEETQYF.

This chain links TRBV5-8 with TRBJ2-3, with D unresolved. The CDR3 is made up of 14 amino acids. Trimming took off 0 bases at V and 6 bases at J, with 11 bases between the two ends. Germline lookup yields CDR1 SGHTS and CDR2 YDEGEE. The DNA for the CDR3 is TGTGCCAGCAGCTTGGTAGAAGCATCGGATACGCAGTATTTT. Its translation is CASSLVEASDTQYF.

V usage is TRBV6-5 and J usage is TRBJ2-5, with D possibly TRBD1 on 6 matching bases. Trimming left V 0 bases short and J 5 bases short, with 10 bases between. This CDR3 is 14 amino acids long. Germline V lookup: CDR1 MNHEY, CDR2 SVGAGI. The CDR3 DNA sequence: TGTGCCAGCAGTTACTCGTACAGGGTGGAGACCCAGTACTTC. Its protein is CASSYSYRVETQYF.

This chain links TRBV6-4 with TRBJ2-1; D is unresolved. The CDR3 is 13 amino acids. From germline, CDR1 is MRHNA and CDR2 SNTAGT. V gave up 3 bases and J gave up 5 bases, with 8 bases separating them. CDR3 coding DNA: TGTGCCAGCAGTGAATTTGAGAACAATGAGCAGTTCTTC. Its translation: CASSEFENNEQFF.

The chain combines TRBV6-5 with TRBJ2-7; the D gene is possibly TRBD2 (6 bases). The CDR3 sequence is 14 residues long. Trimming cost V 6 bases and J 4 bases, with 16 bases left between them. Germline-derived CDR1 and CDR2 are MNHEY and SVGAGI. CDR3 DNA: TGTGCCAGCAGCGATGCGGGGAGGCCATACGAGCAGTACTTC. Protein sequence: CASSDAGRPYEQYF.

The rearrangement uses TRBV9 and TRBJ2-7, with 10 bases aligning to TRBD1. Trimming cost V 0 bases and J 4 bases; bases outside gene matches: 7. The CDR3 sequence is 16 residues long. The germline V gene encodes CDR1 SGDLS and CDR2 YYNGEE. CDR3 protein: CASSVGGGTGAYEQYF. The CDR3, as DNA: TGTGCCAGCAGCGTAGGAGGGGGGACAGGGGCATACGAGCAGTACTTC.

This clone appeared a single time. The chain carries TRBV2 and TRBJ2-7, with D possibly TRBD2 on 5 matching bases. The CDR3 sequence is 13 residues long. Trimming removed 8 bases from V and 4 bases from J, with 15 bases in between. CDR1 is SNHLY and CDR2 is FYNNEI in the germline V gene. CDR3 amino acids: CASAGAQLYEQYF. CDR3 coding DNA: TGTGCCAGCGCGGGTGCCCAGCTGTACGAGCAGTACTTC.

V gene TRBV11-2 combines with J gene TRBJ1-1, with a possible D match to TRBD1 (5 bases). CDR1 is SGHAT and CDR2 is FQNNGV in the germline V gene. Trimming took off 5 bases at V and 7 bases at J, with 14 bases between the two ends. The CDR3 is 13 residues long. In nucleotides, the CDR3 is TGTGCCAGCAGCCCTTCAATGGGGCGTGAAGCTTTCTTT. Protein sequence: CASSPSMGREAFF.

The CDR3 sequence is CASSPRDYGYTF. CDR3 in DNA: TGTGCCAGTAGTCCTCGGGACTATGGCTACACCTTC. V and J are TRBV19 and TRBJ1-2; no clear D. V was clipped by 5 bases and J by 3 bases, with 7 bases between them. The CDR3 contains 12 residues. Germline loops: CDR1 LNHDA, CDR2 SQIVND (reference sequence).

This chain joins TRBV30 and TRBJ2-3; TRBD2 might be the D (6 bases). The germline gives CDR1 GTSNPN, CDR2 SVGIG (reference sequence). The CDR3 is 18 amino acids. V lost 2 bases and J lost 2, with 23 bases in between. DNA for the CDR3: TGTGCCTGGAGTCCAAGGGTGGGGGGAATAAGTCCCACAGATACGCAGTATTTT. This translates into CAWSPRVGGISPTDTQYF.

The sample holds one count of this clone. The chain joins TRBV7-9 to TRBJ1-5, with D maybe TRBD1 (5 bases). CDR1 and CDR2 from the germline V gene are SEHNR and FQNEAQ (reference sequence). The CDR3 extends over 16 amino acids. The ends were cut back, 1 base at V and 2 bases at J, with 12 bases in the middle. The CDR3 spells CASSLGGGGGNQPQHF. The CDR3 bases are TGTGCCAGCAGCTTAGGGGGGGGAGGGGGCAATCAGCCCCAGCATTTT.

This clone appeared a single time. The chain couples TRBV4-2 to TRBJ1-4; 8 bases match TRBD1. Trimming took 3 bases from V and 7 from J; bases not matched to a gene: 10. The CDR3 totals 16 residues. CDR1 is LGHNA and CDR2 is YNFKEQ in the germline V gene. In nucleotides, the CDR3 is TGTGCCAGCAGCCAGGACAGGGTAGAGGTGACTGAAAAACTGTTTTTT. The encoded protein is CASSQDRVEVTEKLFF.

As regards this clone: The same CDR3 can be traced to other DNA sequences in this sample. V is TRBV7-9 and J is TRBJ1-3; D ambiguous. The germline V and J ends were trimmed by 1 base and 0 bases, with 7 bases remaining between them. The CDR3 length is 15 residues. CDR1 is SEHNR, CDR2 FQNEAQ, per germline (reference sequence). The CDR3 nucleotides read TGTGCCAGCAGCTTAGACAGCTTCTCTGGAAACACCATATATTTT. It codes for CASSLDSFSGNTIYF.

This clone is labeled medium-sized. CDR3 in amino acids: CATSIGQGFRADTGELFF. CDR3 sequence (DNA): TGTGCCACCAGCATAGGCCAGGGTTTCAGGGCGGACACCGGGGAGCTGTTTTTT. This rearrangement joins TRBV15 to TRBJ2-2; possible D gene TRBD1, 5 bases. This CDR3 contains 18 residues. The germline CDR1 and CDR2 sequences are LNHNV and YYDKDF (reference sequence). V lost 4 bases and J lost 3, with 21 bases in between.

The rearrangement joins TRBV6-4 to TRBJ2-2, with unresolved D. The germline V gene has CDR1 MRHNA and CDR2 SNTAGT. With 2 bases removed from V and 5 bases from J, the gap between germline ends came to 6 bases. This CDR3 has 13 residues. CDR3 protein: CASSDPQTGELFF. In DNA form, the CDR3 reads TGTGCCAGCAGTGACCCGCAGACCGGGGAGCTGTTTTTT.

This chain joins TRBV5-5 and TRBJ2-3, with a possible D match to TRBD2 (5 bases). Trimming took 0 bases from V and 6 from J, leaving 14 bases between them. The CDR3 consists of 15 residues. The V gene's germline CDR1 is SGHKS and CDR2 YYEKEE (reference sequence). The CDR3 coding sequence is TGTGCCAGCAGCTTGGAGCCCCTAGCTCGGGATACGCAGTATTTT. Amino acid sequence: CASSLEPLARDTQYF.

The chain carries TRBV7-6 and TRBJ2-7; perhaps TRBD2 as D (6 bases). In germline, CDR1 is SGHVS, CDR2 FNYEAQ. With 5 bases removed from V and 3 bases from J, the gap between germline ends came to 23 bases. This CDR3 has 17 amino acids. CDR3 in DNA: TGTGCCAGCAGCCTAGGCCCTGGGGGAGGAGGGGACTACGAGCAGTACTTC. Translating it yields CASSLGPGGGGDYEQYF. Together with reference TRBV7-6 and TRBJ2-7, the CDR3 gives the full variable domain: GAGVSQSPRYKVTKRGQDVALRCDPISGHVSLYWYRQALGQGPEFLTYFNYEAQQDKSGLPNDRFSAERPEGSISTLTIQRTEQRDSAMYRCASSLGPGGGGDYEQYFGPGTRLTVT.

This chain connects TRBV6-1 to TRBJ2-7; 7 nucleotides line up with TRBD1. V was pared by 6 bases and J by 3 bases, with 8 bases of the junction left unmatched. Germline CDR1 is MNHNS and CDR2 is SASEGT. The CDR3 runs 14 residues. The CDR3 DNA sequence: TGTGCCAGCAGCCCACGGGACAGCGTCTACGAGCAGTACTTC. This translates into CASSPRDSVYEQYF.